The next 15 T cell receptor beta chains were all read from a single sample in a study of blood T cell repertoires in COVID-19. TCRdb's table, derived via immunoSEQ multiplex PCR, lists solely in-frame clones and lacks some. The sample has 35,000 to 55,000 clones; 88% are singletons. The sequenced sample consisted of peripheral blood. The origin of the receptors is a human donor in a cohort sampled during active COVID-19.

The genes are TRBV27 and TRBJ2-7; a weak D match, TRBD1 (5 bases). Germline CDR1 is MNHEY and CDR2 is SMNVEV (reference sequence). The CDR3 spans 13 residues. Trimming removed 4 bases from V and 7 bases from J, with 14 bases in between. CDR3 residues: CASSSLQAREQYF. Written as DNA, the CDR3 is TGTGCCAGCAGTTCCCTACAGGCACGGGAGCAGTACTTC.

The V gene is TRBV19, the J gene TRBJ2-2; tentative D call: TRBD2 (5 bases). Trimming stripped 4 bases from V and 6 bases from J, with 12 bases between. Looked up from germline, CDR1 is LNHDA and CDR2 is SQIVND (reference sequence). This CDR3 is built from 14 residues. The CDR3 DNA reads TGTGCCAGTAGTACCCTCACGGGGTCCGGGGAGCTGTTTTTT. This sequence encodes CASSTLTGSGELFF. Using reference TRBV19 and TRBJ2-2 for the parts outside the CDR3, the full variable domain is DGGITQSPKYLFRKEGQNVTLSCEQNLNHDAMYWYRQDPGQGLRLIYYSQIVNDFQKGDIAEGYSVSREKKESFPLTVTSAQKNPTAFYLCASSTLTGSGELFFGEGSRLTVL.

This CDR3 reads CASSLTSGGTNEQFF. CDR3 sequence (DNA): TGTGCCAGCAGCTTAACCAGCGGGGGGACCAATGAGCAGTTCTTC. This rearrangement joins TRBV11-3 to TRBJ2-1, with 9 bases aligning to TRBD2. The V gene's germline CDR1 is SGHNT and CDR2 YENEEA. CDR3 length: 15 amino acids. Unmatched junction bases numbered 5, after V lost 2 bases and J lost 6 bases.

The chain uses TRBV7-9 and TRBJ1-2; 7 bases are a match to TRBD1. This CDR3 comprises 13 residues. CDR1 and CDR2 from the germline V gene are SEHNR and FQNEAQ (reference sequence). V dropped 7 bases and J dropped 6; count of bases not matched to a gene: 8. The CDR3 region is CASTGGQLDGYTF. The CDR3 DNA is TGTGCCAGCACCGGGGGACAGCTTGATGGCTACACCTTC.

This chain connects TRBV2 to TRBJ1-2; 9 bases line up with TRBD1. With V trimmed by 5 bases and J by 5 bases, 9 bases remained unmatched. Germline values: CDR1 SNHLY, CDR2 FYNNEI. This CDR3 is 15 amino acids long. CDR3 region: CASSLQGAKSYGYTF. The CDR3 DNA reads TGTGCCAGCAGTTTACAGGGGGCTAAAAGTTATGGCTACACCTTC.

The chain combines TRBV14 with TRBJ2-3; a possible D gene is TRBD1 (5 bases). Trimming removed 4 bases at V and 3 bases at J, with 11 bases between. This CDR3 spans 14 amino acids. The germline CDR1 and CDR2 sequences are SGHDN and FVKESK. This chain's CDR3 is CASSLRQWTDTQYF. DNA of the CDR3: TGTGCCAGCAGCCTCCGACAGTGGACAGATACGCAGTATTTT.

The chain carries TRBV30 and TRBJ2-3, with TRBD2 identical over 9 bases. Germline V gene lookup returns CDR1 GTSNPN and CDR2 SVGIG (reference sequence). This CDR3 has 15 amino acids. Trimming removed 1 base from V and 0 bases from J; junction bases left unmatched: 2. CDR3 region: CAWSGLAGSTDTQYF. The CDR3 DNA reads TGTGCCTGGAGTGGGCTAGCGGGAAGCACAGATACGCAGTATTTT.

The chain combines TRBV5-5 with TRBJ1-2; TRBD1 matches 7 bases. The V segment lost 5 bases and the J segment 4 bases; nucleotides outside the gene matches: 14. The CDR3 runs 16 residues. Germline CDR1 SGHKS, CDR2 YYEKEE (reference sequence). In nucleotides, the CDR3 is TGTGCCAGCAGTTACTCTTCCTCAGGGGGATCCTATGGCTACACCTTC. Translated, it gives CASSYSSSGGSYGYTF.

CDR3 sequence: CATSRDFQGAKPYNEQFF. In DNA form, the CDR3 reads TGTGCCACCAGCAGAGATTTTCAGGGGGCGAAACCATACAATGAGCAGTTCTTC. V gene TRBV15 combines with J gene TRBJ2-1; TRBD1 matches 8 bases. The CDR3 has 18 residues. Germline V lookup: CDR1 LNHNV, CDR2 YYDKDF (reference sequence). V lost 0 bases to trimming and J lost 4 bases; unmatched junction nucleotides: 11.

The CDR3 DNA reads TGCGCCAGCAGCCAAGAGACGGGTAATCAGCCCCAGCATTTT. Protein sequence: CASSQETGNQPQHF. The chain is built from TRBV4-1 and TRBJ1-5; D is ambiguous. With 0 bases removed from V and 4 bases from J, the gap between germline ends came to 7 bases. Germline values: CDR1 MGHRA, CDR2 YSYEKL. This CDR3 has 14 residues.

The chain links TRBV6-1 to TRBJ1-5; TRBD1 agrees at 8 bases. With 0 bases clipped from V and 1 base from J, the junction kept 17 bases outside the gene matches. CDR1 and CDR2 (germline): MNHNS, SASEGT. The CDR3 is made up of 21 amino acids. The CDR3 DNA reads TGTGCCAGCAGTGAAGCGCGCGGGGTGGCAGGGGGCATGAGGAGCAATCAGCCCCAGCATTTT. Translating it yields CASSEARGVAGGMRSNQPQHF.

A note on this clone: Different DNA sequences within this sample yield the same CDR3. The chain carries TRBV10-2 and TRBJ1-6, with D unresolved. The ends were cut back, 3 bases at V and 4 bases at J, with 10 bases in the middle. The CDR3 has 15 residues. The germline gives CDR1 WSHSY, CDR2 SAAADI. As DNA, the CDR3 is TGCGCCAGCAGTGAAAGGAGCTCTTATAATTCACCCCTCCACTTT. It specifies CASSERSSYNSPLHF.

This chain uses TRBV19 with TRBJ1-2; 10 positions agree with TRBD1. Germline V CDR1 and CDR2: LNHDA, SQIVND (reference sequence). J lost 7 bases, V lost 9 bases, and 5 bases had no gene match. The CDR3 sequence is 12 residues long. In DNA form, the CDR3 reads TGTGCCAGCAGAGGGACAGGGGTTGGCTACACCTTC. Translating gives CASRGTGVGYTF.

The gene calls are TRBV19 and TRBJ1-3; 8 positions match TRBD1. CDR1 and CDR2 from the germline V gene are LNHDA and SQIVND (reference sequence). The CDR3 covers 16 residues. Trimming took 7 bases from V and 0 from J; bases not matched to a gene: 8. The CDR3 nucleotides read TGTGCCAGTACGCACATGGACAGGGCCTCTGGAAACACCATATATTTT. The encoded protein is CASTHMDRASGNTIYF.

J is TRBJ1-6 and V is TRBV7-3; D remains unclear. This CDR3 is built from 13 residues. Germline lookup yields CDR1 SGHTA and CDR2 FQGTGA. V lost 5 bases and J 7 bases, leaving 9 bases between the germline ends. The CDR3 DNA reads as TGTGCCAGCAGCCCTAACCAAAATTCACCCCTCCACTTT. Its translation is CASSPNQNSPLHF. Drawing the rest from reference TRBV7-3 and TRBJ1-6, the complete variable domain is GAGVSQTPSNKVTEKGKYVELRCDPISGHTALYWYRQSLGQGPEFLIYFQGTGAADDSGLPNDRFFAVRPEGSVSTLKIQRTERGDSAVYLCASSPNQNSPLHFGNGTRLTVT.